A single sample is the source of the 5 T cell receptor beta chains below, sequenced in a study of CD8+ T cells in alopecia areata (dated by TCRdb to the late 2010s). Taken with the paper, the label for time point translates to: 24 weeks on oral tofacitinib. In light of the paper, this sample's treatment or condition label describes: oral pan-JAK inhibitor, 5-10 mg twice daily. The library was generated by the immunoSEQ multiplex PCR assay. For TCR sequencing, RNA was extracted from every sample and reverse transcribed into cDNA to serve as template. The table comes from immuneACCESS by way of TCRdb, which keeps in-frame sequences with V and J called. Part of the clones is missing from these tables; in studies checked, under half for an unresolved V gene and the rest for unknown reasons. Recorded for this sample are about 200,000 clones; roughly 60% of them occurred a single time. The top ten hold 5.5% of the sample.

Specimen: CD4+ T cells sorted from blood, collected at week 24, from a patient treated with tofacitinib. The receptors originated from a human donor with alopecia areata.

This rearrangement joins TRBV29-1 to TRBJ2-7, with TRBD2 matching over 11 bases. Germline V gene data show CDR1 as SQVTM and CDR2 as ANQGSEA. V lost 1 base to trimming and J lost 1 base; unmatched junction nucleotides: 6. The CDR3 spans 16 residues. CDR3 nucleotides: TGCAGCGTTGAAGTTCTAGCGGGAGGTCGTTCCTACGAGCAGTACTTC. It encodes CSVEVLAGGRSYEQYF.

This chain uses TRBV14 with TRBJ1-6; TRBD1 aligns across 7 bases. The CDR3 is made up of 14 amino acids. CDR1 is SGHDN, CDR2 FVKESK, per germline. V trimming: 4 bases; J trimming: 10 bases; junction bases outside the gene matches: 7. As DNA, the CDR3 is TGTGCCAGCAGCCCCCAGACAGGGCGATCACCCCTCCACTTT. Translating gives CASSPQTGRSPLHF.

V is TRBV5-8 and J is TRBJ2-3; 15 bases match TRBD2. Germline V lookup: CDR1 SGHTS, CDR2 YDEGEE. This CDR3 has 19 residues. J lost 5 bases, V lost 5 bases, and 15 bases had no gene match. CDR3: CASSSGLAGGTPSGDTQYF. CDR3 nucleotides: TGTGCCAGCAGTTCAGGACTAGCGGGAGGGACCCCGTCGGGAGATACGCAGTATTTT.

The chain uses TRBV7-2 and TRBJ2-3, with D possibly matching TRBD2 (5 bases). Deletions cut 5 bases from V and 6 bases from J, with 12 bases between. The CDR3 sequence is 13 residues long. Germline V gene sequence: CDR1 SGHTA, CDR2 FQGNSA. The CDR3 region is CASSRPRGDTQYF. The CDR3 bases are TGTGCCAGCAGCCGCCCCCGCGGGGATACGCAGTATTTT. The variable domain in full, with the rest retrieved from reference TRBV7-2 and TRBJ2-3, is GAGVSQSPSNKVTEKGKDVELRCDPISGHTALYWYRQSLGQGLEFLIYFQGNSAPDKSGLPSDRFSAERTGGSVSTLTIQRTQQEDSAVYLCASSRPRGDTQYFGPGTRLTVL.

This clone was seen only a few times. The rearrangement links TRBV2 to TRBJ1-5, with a possible D match to TRBD1 (5 bases). Germline CDR1 is SNHLY and CDR2 is FYNNEI. CDR3 length: 14 amino acids. V dropped 6 bases and J dropped 4 bases, with 13 bases sitting between them. DNA for the CDR3: TGTGCCAGCAGCCCAAGCGGGGGGAATCAGCCCCAGCATTTT. It specifies CASSPSGGNQPQHF. The whole variable domain, filled in from reference TRBV2 and TRBJ1-5, reads EPEVTQTPSHQVTQMGQEVILRCVPISNHLYFYWYRQILGQKVEFLVSFYNNEISEKSEIFDDQFSVERPDGSNFTLKIRSTKLEDSAMYFCASSPSGGNQPQHFGDGTRLSIL.